The text below deals with one TCR beta chain. V shed 4 bases, J shed 7 bases, and the junction held 15 bases outside the gene matches. Germline V gene data show CDR1 as LGHNA and CDR2 as YSLEER. The CDR3 loop spans 17 amino acids. Authors' processing steps: Reference gene primer amplification gave nucleated cell count estimates. The table came from immunoSEQ multiplex PCR; TCRdb's copy has only in-frame clones and leaves some out. Clone size and V and J calls were adopted from that table, with D and trimming inferred from the DNA. The sample consists of approximately 41,000 clones, roughly 90% of them appearing once. This sample is drawn from a study of blood T cell repertoires in COVID-19. Whole-study context: Specimens from acute and convalescent COVID-19 originated in the United States, Italy and Spain. Nucleic acid was either cDNA or gDNA, and it came from T cells, B-cell-depleted T cells, or PBMCs.

The source of this sequence is a woman older than 75 with active COVID-19. Sequencing was done on a sample of peripheral blood. This chain links TRBV4-3 with TRBJ2-1; 8 bases align to TRBD1. CDR3 coding DNA: TGCGCCAGCAGCCGGCAACTTCTGCAGGGGGCAAGGAATGAGCAGTTCTTC. The encoded protein is CASSRQLLQGARNEQFF.